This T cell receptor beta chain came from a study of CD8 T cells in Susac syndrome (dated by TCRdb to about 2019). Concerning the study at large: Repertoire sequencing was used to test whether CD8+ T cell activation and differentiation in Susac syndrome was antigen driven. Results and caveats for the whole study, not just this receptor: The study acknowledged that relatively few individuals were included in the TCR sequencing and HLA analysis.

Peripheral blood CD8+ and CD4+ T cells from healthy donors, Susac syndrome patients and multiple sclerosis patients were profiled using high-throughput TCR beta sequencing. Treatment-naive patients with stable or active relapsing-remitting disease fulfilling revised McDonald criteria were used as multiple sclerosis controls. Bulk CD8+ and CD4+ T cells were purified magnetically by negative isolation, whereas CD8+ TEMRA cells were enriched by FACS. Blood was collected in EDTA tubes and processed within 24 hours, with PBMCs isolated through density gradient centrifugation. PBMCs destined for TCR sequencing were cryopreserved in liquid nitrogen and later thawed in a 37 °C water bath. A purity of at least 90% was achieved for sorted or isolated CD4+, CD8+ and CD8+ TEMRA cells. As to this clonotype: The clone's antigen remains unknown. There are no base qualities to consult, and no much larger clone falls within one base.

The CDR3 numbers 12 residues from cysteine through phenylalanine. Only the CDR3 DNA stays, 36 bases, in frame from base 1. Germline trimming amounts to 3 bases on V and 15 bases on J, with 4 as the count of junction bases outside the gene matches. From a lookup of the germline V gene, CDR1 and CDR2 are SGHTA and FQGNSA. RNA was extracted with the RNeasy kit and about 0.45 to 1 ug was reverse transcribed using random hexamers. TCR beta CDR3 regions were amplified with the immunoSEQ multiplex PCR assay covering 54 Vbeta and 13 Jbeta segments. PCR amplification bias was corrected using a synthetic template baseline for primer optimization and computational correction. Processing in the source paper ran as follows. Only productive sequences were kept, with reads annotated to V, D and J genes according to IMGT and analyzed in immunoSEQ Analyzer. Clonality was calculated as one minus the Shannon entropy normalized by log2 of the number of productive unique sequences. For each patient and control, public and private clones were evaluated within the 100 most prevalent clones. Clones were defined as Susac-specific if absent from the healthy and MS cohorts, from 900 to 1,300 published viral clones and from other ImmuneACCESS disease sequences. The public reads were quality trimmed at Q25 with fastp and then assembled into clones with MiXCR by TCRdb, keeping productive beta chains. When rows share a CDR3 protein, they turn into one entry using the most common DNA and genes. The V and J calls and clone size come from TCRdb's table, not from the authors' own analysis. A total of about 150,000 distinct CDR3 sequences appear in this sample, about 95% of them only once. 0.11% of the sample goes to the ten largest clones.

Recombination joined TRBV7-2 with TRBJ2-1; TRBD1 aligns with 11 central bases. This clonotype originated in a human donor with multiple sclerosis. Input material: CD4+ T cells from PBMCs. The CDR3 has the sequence CASSFLGTGGFF. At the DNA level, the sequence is TGTGCCAGCAGCTTCCTCGGGACAGGGGGGTTCTTC.